Reported below is one T cell receptor (beta chain). Its antigen is as yet unknown. The data were obtained in a study of PD-1 blockade in classical Hodgkin lymphoma. Time point of the sample: cycle 4 day 1 (C4D1), after less than 7 weeks of nivolumab. Each patient relapsed following autologous stem cell transplantation, and prior brentuximab vedotin exposure differed. From thawed PBMCs, CD8+ T cells were isolated by magnetic negative selection. The CDR3 loop spans 14 amino acids. The germline V gene encodes CDR1 MNHEY and CDR2 SMNVEV (reference sequence). The junction had 0 bases not matched to a gene; V was cut back by 5 bases and J by 4 bases. Overall study findings and caveats: Individuals initiating nivolumab under 1 year after ASCT were excluded. Factors driving the repertoire differences, possibly disease activity or prior therapy, remain undefined. In CD4+ cells, TCR diversity went up significantly by C4D1, but in CD8+ cells it did not. Prior to therapy, complete responders displayed diversity much like that of newly diagnosed patients.

Sequencing was performed with immunoSEQ multiplex PCR; in TCRdb, only in-frame clones are kept and a portion is missing. This sample has some 10,000 clones, with 80% to 90% found just once. Specimen: CD8+ T cells from blood, collected before the fourth cycle of nivolumab. The chain links TRBV27 to TRBJ2-2; 11 bases are a match to TRBD2. This TCR derives from a human donor with classical Hodgkin lymphoma. The donor label of this sample is uncertain. The CDR3 region is CASSLAGGTGELFF. DNA for the CDR3: TGTGCCAGCAGTCTAGCGGGAGGCACCGGGGAGCTGTTTTTT.